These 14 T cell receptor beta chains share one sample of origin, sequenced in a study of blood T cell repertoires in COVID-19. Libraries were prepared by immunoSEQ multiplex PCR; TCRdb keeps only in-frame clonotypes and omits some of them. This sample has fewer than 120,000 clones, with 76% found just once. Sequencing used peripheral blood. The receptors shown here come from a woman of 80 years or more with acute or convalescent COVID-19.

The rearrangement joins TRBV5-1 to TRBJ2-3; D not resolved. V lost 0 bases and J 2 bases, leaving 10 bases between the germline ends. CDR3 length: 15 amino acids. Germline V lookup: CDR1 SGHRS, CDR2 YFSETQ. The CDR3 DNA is TGCGCCAGCAGCTTGGGTCCGACTTCCACAGATACGCAGTATTTT. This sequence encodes CASSLGPTSTDTQYF.

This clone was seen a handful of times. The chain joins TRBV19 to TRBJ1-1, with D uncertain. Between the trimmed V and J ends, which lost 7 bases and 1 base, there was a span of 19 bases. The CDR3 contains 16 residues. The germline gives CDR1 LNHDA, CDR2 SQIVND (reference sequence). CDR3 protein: CASIPRSGSSNTEAFF. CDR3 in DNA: TGTGCCAGTATCCCCCGCTCGGGTAGCTCGAACACTGAAGCTTTCTTT.

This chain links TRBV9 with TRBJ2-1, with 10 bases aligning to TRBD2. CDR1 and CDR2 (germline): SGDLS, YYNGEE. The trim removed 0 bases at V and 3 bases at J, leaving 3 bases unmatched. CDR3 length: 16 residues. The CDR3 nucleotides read TGTGCCAGCAGCGTAGGGCTAGCGGGAGTCTACAATGAGCAGTTCTTC. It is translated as CASSVGLAGVYNEQFF.

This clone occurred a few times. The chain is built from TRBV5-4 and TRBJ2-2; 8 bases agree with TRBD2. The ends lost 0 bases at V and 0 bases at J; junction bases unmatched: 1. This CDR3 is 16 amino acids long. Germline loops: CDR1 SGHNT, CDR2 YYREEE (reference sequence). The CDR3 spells CASSLVSGANTGELFF. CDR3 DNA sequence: TGTGCCAGCAGCTTGGTTAGCGGGGCGAACACCGGGGAGCTGTTTTTT.

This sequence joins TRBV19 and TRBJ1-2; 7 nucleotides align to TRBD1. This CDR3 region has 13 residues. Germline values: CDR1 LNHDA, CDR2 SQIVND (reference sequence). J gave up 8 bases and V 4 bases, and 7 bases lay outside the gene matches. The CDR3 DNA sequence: TGTGCCAGTAGTAAACATGACAGGGACGGCTACACCTTC. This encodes CASSKHDRDGYTF.

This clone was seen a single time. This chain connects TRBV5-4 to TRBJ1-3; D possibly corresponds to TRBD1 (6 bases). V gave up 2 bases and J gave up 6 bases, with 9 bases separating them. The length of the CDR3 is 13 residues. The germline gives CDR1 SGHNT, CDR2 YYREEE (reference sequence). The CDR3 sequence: CASSLQGENTIYF. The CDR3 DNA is TGTGCCAGCAGCTTACAGGGAGAAAACACCATATATTTT.

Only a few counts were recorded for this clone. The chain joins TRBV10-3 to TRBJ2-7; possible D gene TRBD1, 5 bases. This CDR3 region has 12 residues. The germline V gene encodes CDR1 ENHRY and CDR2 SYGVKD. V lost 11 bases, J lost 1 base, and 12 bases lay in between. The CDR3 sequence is CASRAQSYEQYF. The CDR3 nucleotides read TGTGCCTCCAGGGCTCAGTCCTACGAGCAGTACTTC.

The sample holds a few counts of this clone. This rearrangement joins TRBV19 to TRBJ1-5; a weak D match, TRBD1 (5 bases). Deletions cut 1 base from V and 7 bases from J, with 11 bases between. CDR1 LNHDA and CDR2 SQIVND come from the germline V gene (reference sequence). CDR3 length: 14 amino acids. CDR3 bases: TGTGCCAGTAGTATAGCAGGGTTAAGGCAGCCCCAGCATTTT. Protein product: CASSIAGLRQPQHF.

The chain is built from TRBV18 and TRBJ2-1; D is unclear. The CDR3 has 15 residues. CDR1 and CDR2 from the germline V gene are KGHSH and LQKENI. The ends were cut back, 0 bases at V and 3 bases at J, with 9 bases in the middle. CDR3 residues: CASSPPQTLYNEQFF. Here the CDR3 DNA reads TGTGCCAGCTCACCACCGCAGACTCTCTACAATGAGCAGTTCTTC.

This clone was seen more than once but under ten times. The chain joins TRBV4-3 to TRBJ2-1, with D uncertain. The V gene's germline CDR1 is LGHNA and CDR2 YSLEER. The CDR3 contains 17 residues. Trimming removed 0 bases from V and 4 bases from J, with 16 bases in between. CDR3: CASSQERGASYYNEQFF. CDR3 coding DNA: TGCGCCAGCAGCCAAGAAAGAGGAGCGAGTTATTACAATGAGCAGTTCTTC.

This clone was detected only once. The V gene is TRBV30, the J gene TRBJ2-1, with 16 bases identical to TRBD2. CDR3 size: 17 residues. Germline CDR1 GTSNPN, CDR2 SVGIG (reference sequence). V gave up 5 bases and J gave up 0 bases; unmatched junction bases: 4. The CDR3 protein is CAWGGLAGGDSYNEQFF. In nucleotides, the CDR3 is TGTGCCTGGGGGGGACTAGCGGGAGGGGACTCCTACAATGAGCAGTTCTTC.

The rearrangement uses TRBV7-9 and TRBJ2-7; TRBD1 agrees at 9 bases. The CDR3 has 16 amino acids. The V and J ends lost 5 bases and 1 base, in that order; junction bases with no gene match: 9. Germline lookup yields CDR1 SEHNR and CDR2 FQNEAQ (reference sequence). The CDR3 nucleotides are TGTGCCAGCAGCCCCAGTCGGGGACAGGGATCCTACGAGCAGTACTTC. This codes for CASSPSRGQGSYEQYF.

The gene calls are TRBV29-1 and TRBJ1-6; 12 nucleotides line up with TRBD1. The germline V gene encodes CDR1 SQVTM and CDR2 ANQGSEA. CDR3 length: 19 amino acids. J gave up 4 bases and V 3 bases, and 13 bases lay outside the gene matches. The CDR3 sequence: CSVDPPGQGARFYNSPLHF. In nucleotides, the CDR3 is TGCAGCGTTGACCCTCCGGGACAGGGGGCCCGCTTTTATAATTCACCCCTCCACTTT. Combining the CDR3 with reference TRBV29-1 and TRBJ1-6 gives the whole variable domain SAVISQKPSRDICQRGTSLTIQCQVDSQVTMMFWYRQQPGQSLTLIATANQGSEATYESGFVIDKFPISRPNLTFSTLTVSNMSPEDSSIYLCSVDPPGQGARFYNSPLHFGNGTRLTVT.

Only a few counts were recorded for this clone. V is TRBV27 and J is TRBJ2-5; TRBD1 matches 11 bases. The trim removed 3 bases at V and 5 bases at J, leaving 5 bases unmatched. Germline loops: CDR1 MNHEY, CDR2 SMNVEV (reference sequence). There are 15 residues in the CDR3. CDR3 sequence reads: CASSFLGQGVETQYF. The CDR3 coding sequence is TGTGCCAGCAGTTTTCTGGGACAGGGGGTGGAGACCCAGTACTTC.